This note documents a single TCR beta chain sequence. Antigen: not known. Repertoires were generated with immunoSEQ multiplex PCR, while TCRdb's copy carries only in-frame clones and drops some. The data show some 130,000 clones, with 65% to 90% seen just once and more than 20% held by the top ten. This specimen comes from a study of T cell responses to AZD1222 COVID-19 vaccine. General study findings and limits: The peak T cell response came first, and repertoires were sampled only after it. Among those given AZD1222, only five or six were seropositive at baseline. Nearly half of spike-specific TCRs reportedly target variant regions that are unmutated in the B.1.351 and B.1.1.7 variants.

This clonotype originated in an adult in good health. The sequenced sample was peripheral blood, obtained on day 0 of AZD1222 vaccination.

The CDR3 loop reads CASSVASSETQYF. CDR3 DNA sequence: TGTGCCAGCAGCGTAGCTAGCTCAGAGACCCAGTACTTC. The J gene is TRBJ2-5, the V gene TRBV9; a weak D match, TRBD2 (5 bases). Germline loops: CDR1 SGDLS, CDR2 YYNGEE. The CDR3 is 13 amino acids. V dropped 0 bases and J dropped 4 bases, with 7 bases sitting between them.